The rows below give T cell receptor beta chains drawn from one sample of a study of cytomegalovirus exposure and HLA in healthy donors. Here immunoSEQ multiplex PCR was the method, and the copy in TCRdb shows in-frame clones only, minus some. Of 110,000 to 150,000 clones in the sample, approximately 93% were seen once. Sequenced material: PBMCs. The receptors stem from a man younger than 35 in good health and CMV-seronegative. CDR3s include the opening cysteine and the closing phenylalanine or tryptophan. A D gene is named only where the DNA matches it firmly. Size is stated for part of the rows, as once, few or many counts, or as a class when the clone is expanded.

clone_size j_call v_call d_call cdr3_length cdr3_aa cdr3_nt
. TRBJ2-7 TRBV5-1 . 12 CASSLDGVEQYF TGCGCCAGCAGCTTGGATGGAGTCGAGCAGTACTTC
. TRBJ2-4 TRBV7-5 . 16 CARSLAPSLAKNIQYF TGTGCCAGAAGCTTAGCCCCCTCCTTAGCCAAAAACATTCAGTACTTC
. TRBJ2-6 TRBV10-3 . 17 CAINRREISSGANVLTF TGTGCCATCAATCGCCGGGAGATCTCGTCTGGGGCCAACGTCCTGACTTTC
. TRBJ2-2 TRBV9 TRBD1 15 CASSDRGLGTGELFF TGTGCCAGCAGCGACAGGGGGCTCGGCACCGGGGAGCTGTTTTTT
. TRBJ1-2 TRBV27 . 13 CASSFQVGGGYTF TGTGCCAGCAGTTTCCAGGTGGGAGGTGGCTACACCTTC
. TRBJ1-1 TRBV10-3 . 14 CAISQNPGNTEAFF TGTGCCATCAGTCAAAACCCGGGGAACACTGAAGCTTTCTTT
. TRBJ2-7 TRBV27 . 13 CASSFQGSREQYF TGTGCCAGCAGTTTTCAGGGATCGCGCGAGCAGTACTTC
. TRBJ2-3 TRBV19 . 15 CASSIFTGYLDTQYF TGTGCCAGTAGTATTTTTACAGGGTATTTAGATACGCAGTATTTT
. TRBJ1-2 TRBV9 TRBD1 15 CASSGGGTGDYGYTF TGTGCCAGCAGCGGTGGGGGAACAGGGGACTATGGCTACACCTTC
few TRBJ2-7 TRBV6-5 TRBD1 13 CASRGTGRYEQYF TGTGCCAGCAGGGGGACAGGGCGCTACGAGCAGTACTTC
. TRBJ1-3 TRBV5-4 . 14 CASSRQDSGNTIYF TGTGCCAGCAGCCGACAAGACTCTGGAAACACCATATATTTT
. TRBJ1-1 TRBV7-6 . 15 CASSLAGLLGAEAFF TGTGCCAGCAGCTTAGCAGGCTTACTGGGCGCTGAAGCTTTCTTT
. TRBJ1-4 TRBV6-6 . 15 CASSYSRRVYEKLFF TGTGCCAGCAGTTACTCGAGGCGGGTTTATGAAAAACTGTTTTTT
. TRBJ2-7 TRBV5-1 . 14 CASRHTRDSDEQYF TGCGCCAGCAGACACACTAGGGACTCCGACGAGCAGTACTTC
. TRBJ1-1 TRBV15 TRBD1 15 CATSRPGTGRGEAFF TGTGCCACCAGCAGACCTGGGACAGGGCGAGGTGAAGCTTTCTTT
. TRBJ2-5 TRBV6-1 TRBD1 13 CASSEGQGQTQYF TGTGCCAGCAGTGAAGGACAGGGACAGACCCAGTACTTC
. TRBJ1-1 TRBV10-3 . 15 CAISEQATANTEAFF TGTGCCATCAGTGAACAGGCCACCGCGAACACTGAAGCTTTCTTT
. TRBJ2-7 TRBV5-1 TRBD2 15 CASSLGLAGVYEQYF TGCGCCAGCAGCTTGGGGCTAGCGGGGGTCTACGAGCAGTACTTC
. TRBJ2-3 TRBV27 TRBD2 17 CASRRSGRGRNPDTQYF TGTGCCAGCCGCAGGAGCGGGAGGGGGAGGAACCCAGATACGCAGTATTTT
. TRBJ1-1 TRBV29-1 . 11 CSVRTGNEAFF TGCAGCGTCAGGACGGGGAATGAAGCTTTCTTT
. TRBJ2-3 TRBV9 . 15 CASSARVPSTDTQYF TGTGCCAGCAGCGCCCGGGTCCCTAGCACAGATACGCAGTATTTT
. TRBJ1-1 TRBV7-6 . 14 CASSLDRGNTEAFF TGTGCCAGCAGCTTAGATCGGGGGAACACTGAAGCTTTCTTT
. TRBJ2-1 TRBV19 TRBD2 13 CASCAGGSNEQFF TGTGCCAGTTGTGCGGGGGGGTCCAATGAGCAGTTCTTC
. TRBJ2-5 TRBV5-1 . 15 CASSLAGSGAETQYF TGCGCCAGCAGCTTGGCCGGGTCAGGGGCAGAGACCCAGTACTTC
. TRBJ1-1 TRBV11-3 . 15 CASSLGGGTNTEAFF TGTGCCAGCAGCTTAGGGGGGGGAACGAACACTGAAGCTTTCTTT
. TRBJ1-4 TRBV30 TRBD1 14 CAWSGGQGNEKLFF TGTGCCTGGAGTGGGGGACAGGGGAACGAAAAACTGTTTTTT
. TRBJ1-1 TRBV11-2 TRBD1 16 CASSLVGAGGNTEAFF TGTGCCAGCAGCTTAGTAGGGGCAGGGGGGAACACTGAAGCTTTCTTT